This T cell receptor (beta chain) was captured in a study of blood T cell repertoires in COVID-19. Study-level background: PBMCs, B-cell-depleted T cells, or T cells were the source of the cDNA or gDNA that made up the material.

The germline CDR1 and CDR2 sequences are LNHDA and SQIVND (reference sequence). V trimming: 8 bases; J trimming: 0 bases; junction bases outside the gene matches: 4. The CDR3 is made up of 15 amino acids. Clones were read by immunoSEQ multiplex PCR, and TCRdb kept only the in-frame ones, dropping some. This table holds around 120,000 clones, over 70% found once. The sample was peripheral blood. The rearrangement links TRBV19 to TRBJ2-6; the match to TRBD2 covers 7 bases. The TCR comes from an elderly man with active or convalescent COVID-19. The CDR3 bases are TGTGCCAGTTGGGAGGGTCGCTCTGGGGCCAACGTCCTGACTTTC. It specifies CASWEGRSGANVLTF.